The 8 T cell receptor beta chains below come from one sample, sequenced in a study of shared T cell receptors in the human thymus. The protocol was immunoSEQ multiplex PCR, while the TCRdb copy is restricted to in-frame clones and leaves out a portion. This table has about 500,000 clones, 75% to 85% appearing once. This sample also belongs to another study, concerning human thymus T cells.

The sample consisted of thymocytes. The receptors derive from a boy less than two years old with a congenital heart defect.

The J gene is TRBJ2-1, the V gene TRBV25-1, with TRBD2 identical over 10 bases. J lost 9 bases, V lost 1 base, and 3 bases had no gene match. CDR1 and CDR2 (germline): MGHDK, SYGVNS. This CDR3 contains 14 residues. CDR3 nucleotide sequence: TGTGCCAGCAGTGAATTAGAGCGGGAGGGTGAGCAGTTCTTC. This gives the protein CASSELEREGEQFF. The full variable domain, its missing parts supplied by reference TRBV25-1 and TRBJ2-1, is EADIYQTPRYLVIGTGKKITLECSQTMGHDKMYWYQQDPGMELHLIHYSYGVNSTEKGDLSSESTVSRIRTEHFPLTLESARPSHTSQYLCASSELEREGEQFFGPGTRLTVL.

The chain joins TRBV13 to TRBJ2-2, with D uncertain. The CDR3 length is 12 residues. Per germline, CDR1 PRHDT and CDR2 FYEKMQ (reference sequence). V lost 5 bases and J lost 1, with 2 bases in between. DNA for the CDR3: TGTGCCAGCAGCCGGAACACCGGGGAGCTGTTTTTT. It specifies CASSRNTGELFF.

The chain joins TRBV27 to TRBJ2-5; TRBD2 matches at 14 bases. The germline V gene encodes CDR1 MNHEY and CDR2 SMNVEV (reference sequence). The CDR3 extends over 17 amino acids. The ends lost 3 bases at V and 0 bases at J; junction bases unmatched: 3. CDR3 nucleotide sequence: TGTGCCAGCAGTTTCTCGACTAGCGGGGGGGACCAAGAGACCCAGTACTTC. As protein: CASSFSTSGGDQETQYF.

This chain links TRBV5-4 with TRBJ2-1, with 7 positions matching TRBD1. The length of the CDR3 is 15 residues. Germline CDR1 reads SGHNT; CDR2 reads YYREEE (reference sequence). V was pared by 3 bases and J by 6 bases, with 9 bases of the junction left unmatched. This CDR3 is CASSSGTAMVNEQFF. For the CDR3, the DNA is TGTGCCAGCAGCTCGGGGACAGCGATGGTCAATGAGCAGTTCTTC. The variable domain in full, completed from reference TRBV5-4 and TRBJ2-1, reads ETGVTQSPTHLIKTRGQQVTLRCSSQSGHNTVSWYQQALGQGPQFIFQYYREEENGRGNFPPRFSGLQFPNYSSELNVNALELDDSALYLCASSSGTAMVNEQFFGPGTRLTVL.

V and J are TRBV14 and TRBJ1-5; TRBD1 matches at 10 bases. Germline CDR1 and CDR2: SGHDN and FVKESK. Losses at the gene ends were 0 bases for V and 6 bases for J; bases not matched to a gene: 5. CDR3 size: 16 residues. DNA for the CDR3: TGTGCCAGCAGCCAAGAAGGACAGGGGGATATTCAGCCCCAGCATTTT. It codes for CASSQEGQGDIQPQHF.

The rearrangement links TRBV30 to TRBJ1-4; TRBD1 aligns across 9 bases. This CDR3 has 14 residues. CDR1 GTSNPN and CDR2 SVGIG come from the germline V gene (reference sequence). Trimming at V came to 4 bases and at J to 7 bases, leaving 7 bases not matched to a gene. CDR3 bases: TGTGCCTGGACTGACAGGGGGTGGGGTGAAAAACTGTTTTTT. Translation: CAWTDRGWGEKLFF.

The chain carries TRBV5-1 and TRBJ2-3; 7 bases align to TRBD2. Germline trimming cut 5 bases from V and 2 bases from J; bases unmatched to any gene: 11. This CDR3 is 16 amino acids long. Germline lookup yields CDR1 SGHRS and CDR2 YFSETQ. CDR3 coding DNA: TGCGCCAGCAGACGGGGACTACAGTCCCCCACAGATACGCAGTATTTT. This codes for CASRRGLQSPTDTQYF.

The V and J genes are TRBV10-3 and TRBJ1-4, with D maybe TRBD1 (6 bases). Trimming shortened V by 2 bases and J by 8 bases, and 9 bases separated the two germline ends. The CDR3 loop spans 13 amino acids. CDR1 is ENHRY and CDR2 is SYGVKD in the germline V gene. Here the CDR3 reads CAISERGYEKLFF. For the CDR3, the DNA is TGTGCCATCAGTGAGAGGGGGTACGAAAAACTGTTTTTT.